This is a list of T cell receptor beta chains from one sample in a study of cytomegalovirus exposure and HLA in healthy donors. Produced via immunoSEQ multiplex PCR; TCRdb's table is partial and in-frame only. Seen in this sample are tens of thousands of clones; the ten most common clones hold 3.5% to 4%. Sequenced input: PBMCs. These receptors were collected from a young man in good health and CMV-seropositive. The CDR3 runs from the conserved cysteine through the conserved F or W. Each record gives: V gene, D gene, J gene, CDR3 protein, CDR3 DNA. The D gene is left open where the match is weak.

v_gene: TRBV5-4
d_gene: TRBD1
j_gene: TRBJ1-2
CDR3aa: CASSGQGAPGYTF
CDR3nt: TGTGCCAGCAGCGGACAGGGGGCGCCTGGCTACACCTTC

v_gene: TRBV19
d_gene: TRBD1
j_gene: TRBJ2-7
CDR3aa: CASRDRGSYEQYF
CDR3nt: TGTGCCAGCCGGGACAGGGGGTCCTACGAGCAGTACTTC

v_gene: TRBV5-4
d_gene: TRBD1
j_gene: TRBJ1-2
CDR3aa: CASSLPGQGNYGYTF
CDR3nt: TGTGCCAGCAGCTTGCCCGGACAGGGGAACTATGGCTACACCTTC

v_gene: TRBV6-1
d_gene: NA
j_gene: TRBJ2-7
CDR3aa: CASSVIQGYEQYF
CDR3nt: TGTGCCAGCAGCGTAATACAGGGTTACGAGCAGTACTTC

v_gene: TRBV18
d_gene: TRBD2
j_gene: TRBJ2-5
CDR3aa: CASSPTGLAGTQYF
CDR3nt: TGTGCCAGCTCACCAACGGGACTAGCAGGGACCCAGTACTTC

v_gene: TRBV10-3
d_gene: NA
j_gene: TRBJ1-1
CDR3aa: CAISTERLMNTEAFF
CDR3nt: TGTGCCATCAGCACAGAACGATTGATGAACACTGAAGCTTTCTTT

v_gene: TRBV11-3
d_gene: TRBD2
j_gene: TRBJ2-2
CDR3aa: CASSPRSGRASTTGELFF
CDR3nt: TGTGCCAGCAGCCCACGCAGCGGGAGGGCCAGCACCACCGGGGAGCTGTTTTTT

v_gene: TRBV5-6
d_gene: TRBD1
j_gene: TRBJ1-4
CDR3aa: CASSLGQGLLLFF
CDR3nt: TGTGCCAGCAGCTTGGGACAGGGATTATTACTGTTTTTT

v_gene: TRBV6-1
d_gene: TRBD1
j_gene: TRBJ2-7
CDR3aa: CASSKATGAYEQYF
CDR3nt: TGTGCCAGCAGTAAAGCGACAGGGGCCTACGAGCAGTACTTC

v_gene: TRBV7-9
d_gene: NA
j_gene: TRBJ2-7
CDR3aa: CASSLARGNEQYF
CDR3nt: TGTGCCAGCAGCTTAGCGCGAGGGAACGAGCAGTACTTC

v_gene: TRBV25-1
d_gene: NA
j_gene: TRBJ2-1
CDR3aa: CASSELGSSYNEQFF
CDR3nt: TGTGCCAGCAGTGAACTAGGGAGCTCCTACAATGAGCAGTTCTTC

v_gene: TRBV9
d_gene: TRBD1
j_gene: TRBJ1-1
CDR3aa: CASSVAVGQEEAFF
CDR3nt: TGTGCCAGCAGCGTAGCCGTAGGACAGGAAGAAGCTTTCTTT

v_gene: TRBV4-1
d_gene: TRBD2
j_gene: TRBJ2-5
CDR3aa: CASSQGGLDIETQYF
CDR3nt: TGCGCCAGCAGCCAAGGAGGACTAGATATTGAGACCCAGTACTTC

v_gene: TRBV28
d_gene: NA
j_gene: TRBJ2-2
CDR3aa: CASSLLGARDTGELFF
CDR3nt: TGTGCCAGCAGTTTACTAGGGGCAAGAGATACCGGGGAGCTGTTTTTT

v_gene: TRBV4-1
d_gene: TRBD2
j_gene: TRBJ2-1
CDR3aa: CASSQERASGLNEQFF
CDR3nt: TGCGCCAGCAGCCAAGAAAGGGCTAGCGGTCTCAATGAGCAGTTCTTC

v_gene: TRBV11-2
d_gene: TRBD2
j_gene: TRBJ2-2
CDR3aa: CASTLSGRGNTGELFF
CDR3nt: TGTGCCAGCACCCTTAGCGGGAGAGGCAACACCGGGGAGCTGTTTTTT

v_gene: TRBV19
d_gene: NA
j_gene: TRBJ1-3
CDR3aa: CASSSRVSGNTIYF
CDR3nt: TGTGCCAGTAGTTCGCGGGTTTCTGGAAACACCATATATTTT

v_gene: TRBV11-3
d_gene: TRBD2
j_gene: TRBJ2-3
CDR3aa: CASRGLEAGGRMYF
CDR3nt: TGTGCCAGCAGGGGGTTGGAAGCGGGAGGACGTATGTATTTT

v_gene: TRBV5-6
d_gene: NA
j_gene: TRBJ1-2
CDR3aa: CASSFDLGDYGYTF
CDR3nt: TGTGCCAGCAGCTTTGACCTCGGGGACTATGGCTACACCTTC

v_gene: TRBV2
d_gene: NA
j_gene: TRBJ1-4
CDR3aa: CASIRGSFNEKLFF
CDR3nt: TGTGCCAGCATCCGAGGATCCTTCAATGAAAAACTGTTTTTT

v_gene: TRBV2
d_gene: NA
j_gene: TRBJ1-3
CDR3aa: CASSPGGSGNTIYF
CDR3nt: TGTGCCAGCAGCCCGGGGGGCTCTGGAAACACCATATATTTT

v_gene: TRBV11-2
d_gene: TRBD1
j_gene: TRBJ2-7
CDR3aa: CASSRTGSGYEQYF
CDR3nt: TGTGCCAGCAGCCGGACAGGGAGTGGCTACGAGCAGTACTTC

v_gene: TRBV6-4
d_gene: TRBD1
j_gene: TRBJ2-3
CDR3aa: CASSETGGSTDTQYF
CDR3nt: TGTGCCAGCAGCGAGACAGGGGGCAGCACAGATACGCAGTATTTT

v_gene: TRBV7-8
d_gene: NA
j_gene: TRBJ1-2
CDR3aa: CASSLVGGELVPDGYTF
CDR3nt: TGTGCCAGCAGCTTAGTGGGGGGGGAGTTGGTCCCCGACGGCTACACCTTC

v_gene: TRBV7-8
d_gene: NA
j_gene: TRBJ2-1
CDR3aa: CASSPGVAAYNEQFF
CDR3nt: TGTGCCAGCAGCCCCGGGGTAGCGGCCTACAATGAGCAGTTCTTC

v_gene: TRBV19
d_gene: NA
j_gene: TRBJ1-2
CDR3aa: CASSIGDFGNYGYTF
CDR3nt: TGTGCCAGTAGTATTGGGGACTTCGGTAACTATGGCTACACCTTC

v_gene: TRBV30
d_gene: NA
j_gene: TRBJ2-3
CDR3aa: CAWSPGTSSTDTQYF
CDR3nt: TGTGCCTGGAGTCCAGGGACATCCAGCACAGATACGCAGTATTTT

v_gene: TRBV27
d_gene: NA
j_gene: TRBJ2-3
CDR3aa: CASSSDRTDTQYF
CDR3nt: TGTGCCAGCAGTTCGGACAGAACAGATACGCAGTATTTT

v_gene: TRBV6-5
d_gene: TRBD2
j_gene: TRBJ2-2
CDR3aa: CASSYGVAGDGELFF
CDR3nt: TGTGCCAGCAGTTATGGGGTAGCGGGAGACGGGGAGCTGTTTTTT

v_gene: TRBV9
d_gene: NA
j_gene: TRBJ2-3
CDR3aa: CASSALSTDTQYF
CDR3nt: TGTGCCAGCAGCGCACTAAGCACAGATACGCAGTATTTT

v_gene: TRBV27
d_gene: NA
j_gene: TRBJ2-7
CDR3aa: CASSFPGAGEQYF
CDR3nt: TGTGCCAGCAGTTTTCCAGGGGCTGGCGAGCAGTACTTC

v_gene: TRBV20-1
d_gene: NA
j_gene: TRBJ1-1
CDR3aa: CSARRTGEAFF
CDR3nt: TGCAGTGCTAGGAGAACAGGGGAAGCTTTCTTT

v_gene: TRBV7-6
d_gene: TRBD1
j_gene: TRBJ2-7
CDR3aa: CASTLNRDRVHEQYF
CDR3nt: TGTGCCAGCACCCTAAACCGGGACAGGGTCCACGAGCAGTACTTC

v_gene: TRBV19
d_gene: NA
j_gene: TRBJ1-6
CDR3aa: CASSPGEGNSPLHF
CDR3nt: TGTGCCAGTAGTCCAGGGGAGGGGAACTCACCCCTCCACTTT

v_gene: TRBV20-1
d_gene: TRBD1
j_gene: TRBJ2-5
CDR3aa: CSRQGQETQYF
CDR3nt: TGCAGCAGACAGGGCCAAGAGACCCAGTACTTC

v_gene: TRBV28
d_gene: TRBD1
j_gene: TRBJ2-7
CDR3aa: CASSTRSGQGAYEQYF
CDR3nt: TGTGCCAGCAGTACGCGCTCGGGACAGGGGGCCTACGAGCAGTACTTC

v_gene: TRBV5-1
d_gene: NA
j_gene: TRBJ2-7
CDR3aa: CASRAGLAYEQYF
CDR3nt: TGCGCCAGCAGGGCGGGACTGGCCTACGAGCAGTACTTC

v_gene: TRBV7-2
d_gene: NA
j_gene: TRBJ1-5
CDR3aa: CASSPRQTNQPQHF
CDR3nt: TGTGCCAGCAGCCCGCGACAGACCAATCAGCCCCAGCATTTT

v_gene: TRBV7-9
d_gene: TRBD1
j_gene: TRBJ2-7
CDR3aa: CASSLGGQASEQYF
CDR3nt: TGTGCCAGCAGCTTAGGGGGACAGGCATCCGAGCAGTACTTC

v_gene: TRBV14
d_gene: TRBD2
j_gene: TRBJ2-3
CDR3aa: CASSQVAGATDTQYF
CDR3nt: TGTGCCAGCAGCCAAGTGGCGGGAGCGACAGATACGCAGTATTTT

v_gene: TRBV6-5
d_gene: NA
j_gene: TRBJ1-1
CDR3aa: CASIAGIGAFF
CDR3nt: TGTGCCAGCATCGCAGGGATAGGCGCTTTCTTT

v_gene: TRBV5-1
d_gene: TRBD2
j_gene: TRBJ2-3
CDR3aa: CASSLVPGLAGGPYTQYF
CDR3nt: TGCGCCAGCAGCTTGGTTCCAGGACTAGCGGGAGGGCCGTATACGCAGTATTTT

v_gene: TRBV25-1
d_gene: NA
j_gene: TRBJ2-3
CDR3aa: CASSGIIGGGTDTQYF
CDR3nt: TGTGCCAGCAGTGGGATTATTGGGGGAGGAACAGATACGCAGTATTTT

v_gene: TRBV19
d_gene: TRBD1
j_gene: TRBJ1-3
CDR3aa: CATMGQAHGNTIYF
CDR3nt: TGTGCCACAATGGGACAGGCTCACGGAAACACCATATATTTT

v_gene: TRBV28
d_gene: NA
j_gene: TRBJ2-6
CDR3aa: CASSLAPGANVLTF
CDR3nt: TGTGCCAGCAGTTTGGCCCCCGGGGCCAACGTCCTGACTTTC

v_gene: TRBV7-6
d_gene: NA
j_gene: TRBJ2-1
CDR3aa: CASSLGTGLGDEQFF
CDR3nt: TGTGCCAGCAGCTTAGGTACAGGGTTAGGCGATGAGCAGTTCTTC

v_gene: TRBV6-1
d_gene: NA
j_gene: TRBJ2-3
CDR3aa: CASSETGTDTQYF
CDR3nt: TGTGCCAGCAGTGAGACAGGCACAGATACGCAGTATTTT

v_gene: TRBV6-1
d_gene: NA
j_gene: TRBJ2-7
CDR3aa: CASSYGEQYF
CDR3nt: TGTGCCAGCAGCTATGGCGAGCAGTACTTC

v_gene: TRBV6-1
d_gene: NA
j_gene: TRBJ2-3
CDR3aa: CASSPGGTDTQYF
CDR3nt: TGTGCCAGCAGTCCGGGGGGCACAGATACGCAGTATTTT

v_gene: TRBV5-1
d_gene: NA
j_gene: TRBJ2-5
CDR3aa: CASSLADRPRYQETQYF
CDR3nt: TGCGCCAGCAGCTTGGCCGACAGACCACGGTACCAAGAGACCCAGTACTTC

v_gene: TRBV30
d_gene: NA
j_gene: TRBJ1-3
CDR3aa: CAWSVPGGGNTIYF
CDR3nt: TGTGCCTGGAGTGTCCCTGGAGGTGGAAACACCATATATTTT

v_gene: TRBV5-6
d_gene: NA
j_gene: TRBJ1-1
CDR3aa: CASSPPGVANTEAFF
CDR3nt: TGTGCCAGCAGCCCGCCCGGGGTTGCGAACACTGAAGCTTTCTTT